The 12 T cell receptor beta chains listed next were all sequenced from one sample in a study of shared clonotypes between healthy human individuals. TCRdb keeps only in-frame clones here, not all; method: immunoSEQ multiplex PCR. The profile covers over 2 million clones, with around 93% appearing a single time and roughly 0.34% taken by the ten largest. Sequencing was carried out using naive CD4+ T cells from PBMCs. The subset denotes: CD45RA+ positively selected. Receptors originate from a man aged 18 to 30 in good health. Some clones in this sample may be carry-over from other donors' samples.

The gene calls are TRBV5-1 and TRBJ2-3; 7 bases map to TRBD2. Germline assignment: CDR1 SGHRS and CDR2 YFSETQ. This CDR3 has 16 residues. V lost 4 bases, J lost 5 bases, and 13 bases stayed unmatched. CDR3 sequence reads: CASSPGSGRWGDTQYF. The DNA of the CDR3 is TGCGCCAGCAGCCCTGGATCCGGGAGGTGGGGAGATACGCAGTATTTT. Full variable domain (rest looked up from reference TRBV5-1 and TRBJ2-3): KAGVTQTPRYLIKTRGQQVTLSCSPISGHRSVSWYQQTPGQGLQFLFEYFSETQRNKGNFPGRFSGRQFSNSRSEMNVSTLELGDSALYLCASSPGSGRWGDTQYFGPGTRLTVL.

The sample holds a few counts of this clone. The rearrangement joins TRBV2 to TRBJ2-7; D may be TRBD1 (6 bases). This CDR3 has 13 residues. Germline CDR1 SNHLY, CDR2 FYNNEI. The germline V and J ends were trimmed by 2 bases and 3 bases, with 8 bases remaining between them. This chain's CDR3 is CASSETRGYEQYF. In nucleotides, the CDR3 is TGTGCCAGCAGTGAAACCAGGGGCTACGAGCAGTACTTC.

The CDR3 bases are TGTGCCAGCAGCTTAAATCCAGGGGGCGGTAACATTCAGTACTTC. This translates into CASSLNPGGGNIQYF. V is TRBV7-3 and J is TRBJ2-4; 8 nucleotides line up with TRBD1. This CDR3 spans 15 amino acids. V trimming: 1 base; J trimming: 7 bases; junction bases outside the gene matches: 6. Germline-derived CDR1 and CDR2 are SGHTA and FQGTGA.

The chain uses TRBV5-1 and TRBJ2-1; no reliable D call. Germline assignment: CDR1 SGHRS and CDR2 YFSETQ. The CDR3 spans 11 residues. Trimming shortened V by 6 bases and J by 4 bases, and 5 bases separated the two germline ends. CDR3 sequence (DNA): TGCGCCAGCATTCAGTACAATGAGCAGTTCTTC. This codes for CASIQYNEQFF.

This clone was seen just once. J is TRBJ2-3 and V is TRBV18; possibly TRBD2 for D (5 bases). The germline V gene encodes CDR1 KGHSH and CDR2 LQKENI. Trimming removed 2 bases at V and 7 bases at J, with 16 bases between. The CDR3 loop spans 15 amino acids. The CDR3 region has the DNA TGTGCCAGCTCACCAGGGCCCCGGGGAGTGAATACGCAGTATTTT. As protein: CASSPGPRGVNTQYF.

This chain joins TRBV9 and TRBJ2-1; TRBD2 aligns across 10 bases. The ends lost 4 bases at V and 4 bases at J; junction bases unmatched: 11. The germline gives CDR1 SGDLS, CDR2 YYNGEE. This CDR3 contains 17 residues. CDR3 sequence (DNA): TGTGCCAGCAGCTCCCGCCCAGCGGGAGGGAGATACAATGAGCAGTTCTTC. Amino acid sequence: CASSSRPAGGRYNEQFF.

About this clone itself: Other DNA sequences in the same sample also yield this CDR3. The chain uses TRBV28 and TRBJ2-5; 11 nucleotides agree with TRBD2. The germline V gene has CDR1 MDHEN and CDR2 SYDVKM. This CDR3 is 16 amino acids long. Trimming removed 6 bases from V and 2 bases from J; junction bases left unmatched: 8. The CDR3 DNA reads TGTGCCAGCAGCAGTCCGGGACTAGCGGCACAAGAGACCCAGTACTTC. This sequence encodes CASSSPGLAAQETQYF.

V usage is TRBV5-1 and J usage is TRBJ2-1; no reliable D call. CDR1 is SGHRS and CDR2 is YFSETQ in the germline V gene. V lost 0 bases, J lost 4 bases, and 11 bases lay in between. The CDR3 spans 15 residues. CDR3: CASSLVHSQYNEQFF. The CDR3 DNA reads as TGCGCCAGCAGCTTGGTTCATAGTCAGTACAATGAGCAGTTCTTC.

The gene calls are TRBV5-1 and TRBJ2-1; D unclear. The CDR3 has 14 amino acids. The germline CDR1 and CDR2 sequences are SGHRS and YFSETQ. The V and J ends lost 2 bases and 1 base respectively, with 7 bases between them. CDR3 DNA: TGCGCCAGCAGCTTTAGTATGTCCTACAATGAGCAGTTCTTC. Translated: CASSFSMSYNEQFF.

As DNA, the CDR3 is TGTGCCAGTAGTATACTGGGCGGGGGTGAAGATACGCAGTATTTT. Translating it yields CASSILGGGEDTQYF. The V call is TRBV19, the J call TRBJ2-3, with TRBD2 identical over 7 bases. This CDR3 comprises 15 residues. The germline CDR1 and CDR2 sequences are LNHDA and SQIVND (reference sequence). The J segment lost 5 bases and the V segment lost 2 bases, leaving 7 bases of the junction unmatched.

The V and J genes are TRBV5-1 and TRBJ2-1; 15 positions match TRBD2. CDR1 SGHRS and CDR2 YFSETQ come from the germline V gene. The ends lost 4 bases at V and 4 bases at J; junction bases unmatched: 9. The CDR3 contains 18 residues. CDR3 sequence reads: CASSRGLAGGGYYNEQFF. Written as DNA, the CDR3 is TGCGCCAGCAGCCGTGGACTAGCGGGAGGGGGGTATTACAATGAGCAGTTCTTC.

This clone has only one observation. This sequence joins TRBV5-4 and TRBJ1-1; 10 positions match TRBD1. Germline V gives CDR1 SGHNT, CDR2 YYREEE (reference sequence). Trimming removed 3 bases from V and 1 base from J; junction bases left unmatched: 3. The CDR3 consists of 15 residues. CDR3: CASSWGQGQNTEAFF. The CDR3, as DNA: TGTGCCAGCAGCTGGGGACAGGGGCAGAACACTGAAGCTTTCTTT. Combining the CDR3 with reference TRBV5-4 and TRBJ1-1 gives the whole variable domain ETGVTQSPTHLIKTRGQQVTLRCSSQSGHNTVSWYQQALGQGPQFIFQYYREEENGRGNFPPRFSGLQFPNYSSELNVNALELDDSALYLCASSWGQGQNTEAFFGQGTRLTVV.